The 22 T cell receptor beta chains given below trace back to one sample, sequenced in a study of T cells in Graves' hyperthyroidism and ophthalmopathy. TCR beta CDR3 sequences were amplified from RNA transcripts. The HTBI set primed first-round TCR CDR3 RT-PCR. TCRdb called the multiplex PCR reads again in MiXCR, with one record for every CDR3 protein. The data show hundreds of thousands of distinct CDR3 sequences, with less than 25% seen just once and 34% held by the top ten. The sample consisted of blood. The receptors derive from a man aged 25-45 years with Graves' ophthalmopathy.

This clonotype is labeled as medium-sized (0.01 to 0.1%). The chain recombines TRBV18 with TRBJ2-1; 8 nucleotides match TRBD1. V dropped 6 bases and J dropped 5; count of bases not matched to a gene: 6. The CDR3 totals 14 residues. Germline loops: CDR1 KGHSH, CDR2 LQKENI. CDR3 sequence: CASSRQGRNNEQFF. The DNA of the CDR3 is TGTGCCAGCTCTCGACAGGGGAGGAACAATGAGCAGTTCTTC. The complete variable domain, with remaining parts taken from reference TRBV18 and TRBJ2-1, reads NAGVMQNPRHLVRRRGQEARLRCSPMKGHSHVYWYRQLPEEGLKFMVYLQKENIIDESGMPKERFSAEFPKEGPSILRIQQVVRGDSAAYFCASSRQGRNNEQFFGPGTRLTVL.

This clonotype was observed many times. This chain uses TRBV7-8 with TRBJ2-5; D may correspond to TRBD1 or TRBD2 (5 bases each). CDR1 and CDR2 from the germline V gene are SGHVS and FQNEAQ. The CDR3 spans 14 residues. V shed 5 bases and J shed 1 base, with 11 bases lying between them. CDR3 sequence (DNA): TGTGCCAGCAGCCTAAGGGGACCCCAAGAGACCCAGTACTTC. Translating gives CASSLRGPQETQYF.

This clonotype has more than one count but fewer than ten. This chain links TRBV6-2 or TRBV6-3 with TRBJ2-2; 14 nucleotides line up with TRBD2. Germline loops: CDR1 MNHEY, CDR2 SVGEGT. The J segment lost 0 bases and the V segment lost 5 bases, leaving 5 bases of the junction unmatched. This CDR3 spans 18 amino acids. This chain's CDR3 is CASSTRTSGRTNTGELFF. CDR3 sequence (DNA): TGTGCCAGCAGTACCCGGACTAGCGGGAGGACGAACACCGGGGAGCTGTTTTTT.

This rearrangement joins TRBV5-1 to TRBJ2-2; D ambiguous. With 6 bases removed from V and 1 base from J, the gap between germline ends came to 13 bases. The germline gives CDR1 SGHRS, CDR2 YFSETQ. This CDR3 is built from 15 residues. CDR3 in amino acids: CASNLGAVNTGELFF. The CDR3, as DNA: TGCGCCAGCAACCTCGGTGCGGTGAACACCGGGGAGCTGTTTTTT.

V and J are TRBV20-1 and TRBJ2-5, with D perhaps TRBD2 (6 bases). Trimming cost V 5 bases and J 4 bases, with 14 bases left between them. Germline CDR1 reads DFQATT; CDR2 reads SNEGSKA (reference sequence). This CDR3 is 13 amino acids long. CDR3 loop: CSALLAGGETQYF. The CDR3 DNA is TGCAGTGCTTTACTAGCAGGCGGAGAGACCCAGTACTTC.

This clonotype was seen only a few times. The CDR3 reads CASKLGLAESGEQFF. DNA for the CDR3: TGTGCCAGCAAACTTGGACTAGCGGAAAGCGGTGAGCAGTTCTTC. This chain connects TRBV12-3 or TRBV12-4 to TRBJ2-1, with 10 bases aligning to TRBD2. The CDR3 is 15 amino acids. V dropped 7 bases and J dropped 9; count of bases not matched to a gene: 12.

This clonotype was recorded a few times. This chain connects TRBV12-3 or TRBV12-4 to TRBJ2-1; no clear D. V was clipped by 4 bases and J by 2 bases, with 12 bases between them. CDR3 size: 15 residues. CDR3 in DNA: TGTGCCAGCAGTTCTGGCGGAGTAGCCTACAATGAGCAGTTCTTC. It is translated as CASSSGGVAYNEQFF.

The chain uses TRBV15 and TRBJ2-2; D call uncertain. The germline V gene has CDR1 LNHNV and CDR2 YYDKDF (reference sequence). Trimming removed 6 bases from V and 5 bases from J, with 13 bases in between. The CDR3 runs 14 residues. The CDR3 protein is CATRLERSTGELFF. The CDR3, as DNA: TGTGCCACCAGGTTAGAAAGGTCGACCGGGGAGCTGTTTTTT.

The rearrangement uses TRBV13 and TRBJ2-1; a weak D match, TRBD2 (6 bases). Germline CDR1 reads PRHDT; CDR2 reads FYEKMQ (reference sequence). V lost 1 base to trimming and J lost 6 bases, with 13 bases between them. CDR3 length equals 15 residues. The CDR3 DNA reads TGTGCCAGCAGCTTAGCGCGGGATCCGCGCAATGAGCAGTTCTTC. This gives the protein CASSLARDPRNEQFF.

CDR3 in DNA: TGTGCCAGCAGCTTATTTAAGGGCCAGATAGAAGCTTTCTTT. Translating gives CASSLFKGQIEAFF. This sequence joins TRBV7-2 and TRBJ1-1; D is uncertain. The CDR3 loop spans 14 amino acids. V gave up 2 bases and J gave up 8 bases, with 15 bases separating them. Germline V gene lookup returns CDR1 SGHTA and CDR2 FQGNSA.

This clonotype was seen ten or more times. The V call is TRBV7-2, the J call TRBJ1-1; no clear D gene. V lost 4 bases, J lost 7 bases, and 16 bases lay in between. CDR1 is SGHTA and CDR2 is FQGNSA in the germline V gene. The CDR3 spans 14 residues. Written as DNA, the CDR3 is TGTGCCAGCAGCTCTCGGTACCGCGACGTTGAAGCTTTCTTT. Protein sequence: CASSSRYRDVEAFF. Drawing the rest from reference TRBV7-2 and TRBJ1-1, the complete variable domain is GAGVSQSPSNKVTEKGKDVELRCDPISGHTALYWYRQSLGQGLEFLIYFQGNSAPDKSGLPSDRFSAERTGGSVSTLTIQRTQQEDSAVYLCASSSRYRDVEAFFGQGTRLTVV.

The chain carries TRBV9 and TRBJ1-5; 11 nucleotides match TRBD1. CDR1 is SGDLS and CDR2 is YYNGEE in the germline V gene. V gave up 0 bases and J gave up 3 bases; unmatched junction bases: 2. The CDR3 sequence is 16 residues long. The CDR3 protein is CASSVGDRGINQPQHF. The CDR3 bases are TGTGCCAGCAGCGTAGGGGACAGGGGGATCAATCAGCCCCAGCATTTT.

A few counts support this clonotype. Here the CDR3 reads CASSYNRAADTQYF. The DNA for the CDR3 is TGTGCCAGCAGTTACAACAGGGCAGCAGATACGCAGTATTTT. The V gene is TRBV6-2 or TRBV6-3, the J gene TRBJ2-3, with D possibly TRBD1 on 6 matching bases. V lost 2 bases, J lost 4 bases, and 10 bases lay in between. CDR3 size: 14 residues. CDR1 and CDR2 (germline): MNHEY, SVGEGT.

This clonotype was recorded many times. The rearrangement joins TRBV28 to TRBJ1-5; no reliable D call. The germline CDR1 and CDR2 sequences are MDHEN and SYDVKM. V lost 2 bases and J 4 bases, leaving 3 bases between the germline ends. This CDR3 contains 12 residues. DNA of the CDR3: TGTGCCAGCAGTTTAGCGAATCAGCCCCAGCATTTT. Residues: CASSLANQPQHF.

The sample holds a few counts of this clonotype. The CDR3 bases are TGTGCCAGCAGCGTATGGAACACTGAAGCTTTCTTT. Amino acids: CASSVWNTEAFF. The chain combines TRBV2 with TRBJ1-1; D not resolved. CDR3 length equals 12 residues. The V and J ends lost 6 bases and 1 base respectively, with 6 bases between them. CDR1 and CDR2 (germline): SNHLY, FYNNEI.

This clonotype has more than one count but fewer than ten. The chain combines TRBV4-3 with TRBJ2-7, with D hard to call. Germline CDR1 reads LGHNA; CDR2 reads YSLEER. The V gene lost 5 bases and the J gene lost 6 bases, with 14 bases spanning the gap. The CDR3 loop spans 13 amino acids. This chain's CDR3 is CASSGTLWSEQYF. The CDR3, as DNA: TGCGCCAGCAGCGGCACCCTCTGGTCCGAGCAGTACTTC.

The CDR3 DNA is TGTGCCAGCAGTTTCGATAGCGGGGGCCGTCCCCAGCATTTT. The encoded protein is CASSFDSGGRPQHF. The chain links TRBV12-3 or TRBV12-4 to TRBJ1-5, with TRBD1 as a possible D gene (6 bases). The CDR3 is 14 residues long. Trimming removed 3 bases at V and 10 bases at J, with 16 bases between.

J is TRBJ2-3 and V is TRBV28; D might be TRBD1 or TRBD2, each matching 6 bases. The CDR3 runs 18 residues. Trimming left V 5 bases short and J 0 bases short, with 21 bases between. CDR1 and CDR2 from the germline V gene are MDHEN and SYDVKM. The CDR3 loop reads CASSISHGGGGSTDTQYF. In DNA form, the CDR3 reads TGTGCCAGCAGTATATCACACGGAGGAGGGGGGAGCACAGATACGCAGTATTTT.

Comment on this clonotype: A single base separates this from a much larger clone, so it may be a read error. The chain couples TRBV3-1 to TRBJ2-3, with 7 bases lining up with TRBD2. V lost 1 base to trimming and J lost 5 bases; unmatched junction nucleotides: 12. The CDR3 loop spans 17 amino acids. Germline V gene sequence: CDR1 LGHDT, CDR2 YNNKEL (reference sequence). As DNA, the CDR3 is TGTGCCAGCAGCCAAGGATTGTTCGGGACTACGAAAGATACGCAGTATTTT. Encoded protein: CASSQGLFGTTKDTQYF.

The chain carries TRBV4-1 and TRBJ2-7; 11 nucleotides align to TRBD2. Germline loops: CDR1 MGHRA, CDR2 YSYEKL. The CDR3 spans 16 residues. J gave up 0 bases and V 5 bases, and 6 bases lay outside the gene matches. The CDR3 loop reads CASSAGTSGFSYEQYF. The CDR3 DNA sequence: TGCGCCAGCAGCGCCGGGACTAGCGGTTTCTCCTACGAGCAGTACTTC.

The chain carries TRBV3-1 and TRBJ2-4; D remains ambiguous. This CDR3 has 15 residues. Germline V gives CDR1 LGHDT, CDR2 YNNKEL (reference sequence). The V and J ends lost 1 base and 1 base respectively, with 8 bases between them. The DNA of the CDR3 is TGTGCCAGCAGCCAAGTTCCGGATGCCAAAAACATTCAGTACTTC. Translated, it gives CASSQVPDAKNIQYF.

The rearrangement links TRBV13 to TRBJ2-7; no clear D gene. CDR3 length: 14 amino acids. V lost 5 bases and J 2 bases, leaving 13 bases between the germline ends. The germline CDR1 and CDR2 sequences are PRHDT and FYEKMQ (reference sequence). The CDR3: CASSKQTDPYEQYF. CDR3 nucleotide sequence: TGTGCCAGCAGCAAGCAGACGGACCCCTACGAGCAGTACTTC.